The rows below give T cell receptor beta chains drawn from one sample of a study of T cell responses to AZD1222 COVID-19 vaccine. Libraries were prepared by immunoSEQ multiplex PCR; TCRdb keeps only in-frame clonotypes and omits some of them. The sample has approximately 150,000 clones, roughly nine tenths seen once. The sequenced sample was peripheral blood, obtained 28 days after the second dose of the MenACWY control vaccine. The source is an adult who received the MenACWY meningococcal vaccine as a control. Each CDR3 is given with its conserved first and last residue. The order of the fields is J gene, CDR3 length, V gene, clone size, D gene, CDR3 protein, CDR3 DNA. A D gene is named only where the DNA matches it firmly. Rows give clone size only sometimes, using once, few, many, or a class for an expanded clone.

J gene: TRBJ2-3
CDR3 length: 16
V gene: TRBV7-2
clone size: .
D gene: TRBD2
CDR3 protein: CASSFDVAGGSDTQYF
CDR3 DNA: TGTGCCAGCAGCTTTGATGTAGCGGGAGGCTCAGATACGCAGTATTTT

J gene: TRBJ2-7
CDR3 length: 15
V gene: TRBV2
clone size: .
D gene: .
CDR3 protein: CASSTASGAHYEQYF
CDR3 DNA: TGTGCCAGCAGCACCGCCAGTGGGGCCCACTACGAGCAGTACTTC

J gene: TRBJ2-5
CDR3 length: 13
V gene: TRBV6-1
clone size: .
D gene: .
CDR3 protein: CASSEWGVETQYF
CDR3 DNA: TGTGCCAGCAGTGAATGGGGTGTGGAGACCCAGTACTTC

J gene: TRBJ1-1
CDR3 length: 15
V gene: TRBV11-2
clone size: few
D gene: TRBD1
CDR3 protein: CASSFSTGMNTEAFF
CDR3 DNA: TGTGCCAGCAGCTTCTCGACAGGGATGAACACTGAAGCTTTCTTT

J gene: TRBJ2-2
CDR3 length: 12
V gene: TRBV29-1
clone size: .
D gene: .
CDR3 protein: CSVERVAGELFF
CDR3 DNA: TGCAGCGTTGAAAGAGTCGCCGGGGAGCTGTTTTTT

J gene: TRBJ1-5
CDR3 length: 19
V gene: TRBV2
clone size: .
D gene: TRBD1
CDR3 protein: CASTERWGQSRNGNQPQHF
CDR3 DNA: TGTGCCAGCACCGAAAGGTGGGGACAGTCGAGGAATGGCAATCAGCCCCAGCATTTT

J gene: TRBJ1-6
CDR3 length: 16
V gene: TRBV28
clone size: once
D gene: TRBD1
CDR3 protein: CASSFPRGMGNSPLHF
CDR3 DNA: TGTGCCAGCAGTTTCCCCAGGGGGATGGGTAATTCACCCCTCCACTTT

J gene: TRBJ2-3
CDR3 length: 12
V gene: TRBV7-2
clone size: .
D gene: .
CDR3 protein: CASSLGTDTQYF
CDR3 DNA: TGTGCCAGCAGTTTGGGCACAGATACGCAGTATTTT

J gene: TRBJ1-1
CDR3 length: 14
V gene: TRBV19
clone size: .
D gene: .
CDR3 protein: CASSISREGTEAFF
CDR3 DNA: TGTGCCAGTAGTATTAGCAGGGAGGGGACTGAAGCTTTCTTT

J gene: TRBJ2-3
CDR3 length: 11
V gene: TRBV19
clone size: .
D gene: .
CDR3 protein: CASSIGATQYF
CDR3 DNA: TGTGCCAGTAGTATAGGGGCTACGCAGTATTTT

J gene: TRBJ1-5
CDR3 length: 16
V gene: TRBV7-2
clone size: .
D gene: .
CDR3 protein: CASSLWGQGGNQPQHF
CDR3 DNA: TGTGCCAGCAGCTTATGGGGGCAGGGAGGGAACCAGCCCCAGCATTTT

J gene: TRBJ2-3
CDR3 length: 13
V gene: TRBV3-1/TRBV3-2
clone size: .
D gene: TRBD1
CDR3 protein: CASSKQGTDTQYF
CDR3 DNA: TGTGCCAGCAGCAAACAGGGGACAGATACGCAGTATTTT

J gene: TRBJ2-7
CDR3 length: 13
V gene: TRBV11-2
clone size: .
D gene: TRBD1
CDR3 protein: CASSQDRNYEQYF
CDR3 DNA: TGTGCCAGCAGCCAGGACAGGAACTACGAGCAGTACTTC

J gene: TRBJ1-2
CDR3 length: 13
V gene: TRBV6-2/TRBV6-3
clone size: .
D gene: .
CDR3 protein: CASSYMGASSYTF
CDR3 DNA: TGTGCCAGCAGTTATATGGGCGCTTCAAGCTACACCTTC

J gene: TRBJ1-5
CDR3 length: 15
V gene: TRBV6-5
clone size: .
D gene: TRBD1
CDR3 protein: CASSKQGIGNQPQHF
CDR3 DNA: TGTGCCAGCAGTAAACAGGGGATCGGCAATCAGCCCCAGCATTTT

J gene: TRBJ1-5
CDR3 length: 15
V gene: TRBV6-5
clone size: .
D gene: .
CDR3 protein: CASSNPGEPLQPQHF
CDR3 DNA: TGTGCCAGCAGCAATCCGGGAGAGCCACTTCAGCCCCAGCATTTT

J gene: TRBJ2-3
CDR3 length: 15
V gene: TRBV6-5
clone size: .
D gene: .
CDR3 protein: CASRWGTGNPDTQYF
CDR3 DNA: TGTGCCAGCAGATGGGGGACGGGTAATCCAGATACGCAGTATTTT

J gene: TRBJ1-1
CDR3 length: 14
V gene: TRBV5-1
clone size: .
D gene: .
CDR3 protein: CASRGGGEVVEAFF
CDR3 DNA: TGCGCCAGCAGGGGTGGGGGTGAAGTAGTTGAAGCTTTCTTT

J gene: TRBJ1-4
CDR3 length: 13
V gene: TRBV6-6
clone size: .
D gene: .
CDR3 protein: CASSYESREKLFF
CDR3 DNA: TGTGCCAGCAGTTACGAATCCAGGGAAAAACTGTTTTTT

J gene: TRBJ2-7
CDR3 length: 16
V gene: TRBV10-3
clone size: once
D gene: .
CDR3 protein: CAAETGAGLVLFEQYF
CDR3 DNA: TGTGCCGCTGAAACAGGAGCCGGCCTAGTGCTTTTCGAGCAGTACTTC